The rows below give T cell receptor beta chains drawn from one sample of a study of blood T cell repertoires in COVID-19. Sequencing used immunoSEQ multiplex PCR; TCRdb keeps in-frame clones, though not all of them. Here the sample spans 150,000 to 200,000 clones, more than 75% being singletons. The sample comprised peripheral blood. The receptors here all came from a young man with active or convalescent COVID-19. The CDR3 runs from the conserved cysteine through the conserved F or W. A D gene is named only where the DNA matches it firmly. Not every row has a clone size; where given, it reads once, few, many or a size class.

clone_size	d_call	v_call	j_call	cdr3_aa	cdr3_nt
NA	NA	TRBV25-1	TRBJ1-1	CASSELGDLNTEAFF	TGTGCCAGCAGTGAACTGGGGGACTTGAACACTGAAGCTTTCTTT
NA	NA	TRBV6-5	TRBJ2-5	CASTRPGEGTQYF	TGTGCCAGCACTCGGCCCGGTGAGGGGACCCAGTACTTC
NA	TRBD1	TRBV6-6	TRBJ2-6	CASSRDRAFSGANVLTF	TGTGCCAGCAGTCGGGACAGAGCTTTTTCTGGGGCCAACGTCCTGACTTTC
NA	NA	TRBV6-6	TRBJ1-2	CASSYQTGPEGYTF	TGTGCCAGCAGTTACCAAACAGGGCCGGAGGGCTACACCTTC
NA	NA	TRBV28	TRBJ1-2	CASSRLNYGYTF	TGTGCCAGCAGTCGACTGAACTATGGCTACACCTTC
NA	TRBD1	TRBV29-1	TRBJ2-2	CSAVEQGAETGELFF	TGCAGCGCCGTCGAACAGGGGGCAGAAACCGGGGAGCTGTTTTTT
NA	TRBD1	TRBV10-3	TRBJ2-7	CAISRDRTDEQYF	TGTGCCATCAGCCGGGACAGAACCGACGAGCAGTACTTC
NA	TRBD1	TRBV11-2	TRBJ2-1	CASSLLRGQGDYNEQFF	TGTGCCAGCAGCTTACTACGCGGACAGGGGGACTACAATGAGCAGTTCTTC
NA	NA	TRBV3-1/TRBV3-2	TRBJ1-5	CASSQDRRQPQHF	TGTGCCAGCAGCCAAGATCGGCGGCAGCCCCAGCATTTT
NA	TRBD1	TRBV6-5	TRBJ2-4	CASSTGGLAKNIQYF	TGTGCCAGCAGCACAGGGGGTTTAGCCAAAAACATTCAGTACTTC
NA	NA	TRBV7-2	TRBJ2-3	CASSLAPTTSTDTQYF	TGTGCCAGCAGCTTAGCGCCTACTACCAGCACAGATACGCAGTATTTT
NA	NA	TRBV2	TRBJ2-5	CASSNTGGTQYF	TGTGCCAGCAGTAACACCGGGGGGACCCAGTACTTC
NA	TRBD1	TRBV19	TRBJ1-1	CASRRQGGTEAFF	TGTGCCAGCCGTCGACAGGGGGGCACTGAAGCTTTCTTT
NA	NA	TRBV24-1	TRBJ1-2	CATSDLPGEGYTF	TGTGCCACCAGTGATTTGCCCGGAGAAGGCTACACCTTC
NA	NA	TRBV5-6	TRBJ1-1	CASSLGGRSPEAFF	TGTGCCAGCAGCTTGGGGGGCCGGTCCCCTGAAGCTTTCTTT
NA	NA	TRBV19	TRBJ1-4	CASSIDPGSNEKLFF	TGTGCCAGTAGTATAGACCCAGGCAGTAATGAAAAACTGTTTTTT
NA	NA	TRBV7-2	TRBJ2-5	CASSLYLEETQYF	TGTGCCAGCAGCTTATACTTGGAAGAGACCCAGTACTTC
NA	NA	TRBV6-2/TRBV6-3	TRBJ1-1	CASNPTGINTEAFF	TGTGCCAGCAACCCCACAGGGATAAACACTGAAGCTTTCTTT
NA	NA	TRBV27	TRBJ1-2	CASSLNRANGYTF	TGTGCCAGCAGTTTAAACAGGGCCAATGGCTACACCTTC
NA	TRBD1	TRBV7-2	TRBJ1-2	CASSSKQGAIVYGYTF	TGTGCCAGCAGCTCCAAACAGGGGGCTATTGTCTATGGCTACACCTTC
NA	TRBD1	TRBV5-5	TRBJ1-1	CASSAQGTLTEAFF	TGTGCCAGCAGCGCACAGGGGACATTGACTGAAGCTTTCTTT
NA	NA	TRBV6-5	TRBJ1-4	CASSYGYEGEKLFF	TGTGCCAGCAGTTACGGGTACGAGGGTGAAAAACTGTTTTTT
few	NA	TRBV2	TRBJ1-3	CASSPHWTDSGNTIYF	TGTGCCAGCAGTCCCCATTGGACAGACTCTGGAAACACCATATATTTT
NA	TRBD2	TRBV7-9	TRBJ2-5	CASNLAGKGETQYF	TGTGCCAGCAACCTAGCGGGAAAGGGGGAGACCCAGTACTTC
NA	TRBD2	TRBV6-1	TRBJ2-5	CASSGLAGGNQETQYF	TGTGCCAGCAGTGGCCTAGCGGGGGGGAACCAAGAGACCCAGTACTTC
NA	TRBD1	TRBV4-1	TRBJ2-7	CASSQDRVSYEQYF	TGCGCCAGCAGCCAGGACAGGGTTTCCTACGAGCAGTACTTC
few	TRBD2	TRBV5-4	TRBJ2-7	CASSLGSGGPLEQYF	TGTGCCAGCAGCTTGGGTAGCGGGGGACCTTTGGAGCAGTACTTC
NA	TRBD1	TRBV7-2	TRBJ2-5	CASSADRGQETQYF	TGTGCCAGCAGCGCGGACAGGGGCCAAGAGACCCAGTACTTC
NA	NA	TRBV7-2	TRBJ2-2	CASSYRDTGELFF	TGTGCCAGCAGCTACAGGGACACCGGGGAGCTGTTTTTT
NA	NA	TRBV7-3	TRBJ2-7	CASSPRSAAEQYF	TGTGCCAGCAGCCCCCGGTCCGCCGCCGAGCAGTACTTC
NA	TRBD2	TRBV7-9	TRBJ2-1	CASSQGLADNEQFF	TGTGCCAGCAGCCAAGGACTAGCGGACAATGAGCAGTTCTTC
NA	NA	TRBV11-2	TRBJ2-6	CASSDQVSGANVLTF	TGTGCCAGCAGCGATCAGGTGTCTGGGGCCAACGTCCTGACTTTC
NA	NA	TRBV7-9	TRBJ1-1	CASSLIIGENTEAFF	TGTGCCAGCAGCTTAATCATAGGGGAGAACACTGAAGCTTTCTTT
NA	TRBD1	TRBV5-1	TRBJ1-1	CASSRDSYEAFF	TGCGCCAGCAGCCGGGACAGCTATGAAGCTTTCTTT
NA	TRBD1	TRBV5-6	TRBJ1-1	CASSLRPDRLNTEAFF	TGTGCCAGCAGCTTGCGTCCGGACAGGCTGAACACTGAAGCTTTCTTT
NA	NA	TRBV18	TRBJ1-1	CASSQDRNTEAFF	TGTGCCAGCTCTCAGGACAGGAACACTGAAGCTTTCTTT
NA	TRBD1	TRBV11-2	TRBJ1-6	CASSPSTGADSPLHF	TGTGCCAGCAGCCCGTCTACAGGGGCAGATTCACCCCTCCACTTT
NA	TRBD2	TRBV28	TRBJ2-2	CASSKGLATGELFF	TGTGCCAGCAGCAAGGGACTAGCGACCGGGGAGCTGTTTTTT
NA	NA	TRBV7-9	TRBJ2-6	CASSPQGSGANVLTF	TGTGCCAGCAGCCCCCAGGGATCTGGGGCCAACGTCCTGACTTTC
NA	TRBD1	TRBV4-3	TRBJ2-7	CASSQGFGQGGYEQYF	TGCGCCAGCAGCCAAGGTTTCGGACAGGGCGGCTACGAGCAGTACTTC
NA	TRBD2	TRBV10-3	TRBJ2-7	CAIRGAGDLGSYEQYF	TGTGCCATCAGGGGAGCGGGAGATTTAGGGTCCTACGAGCAGTACTTC
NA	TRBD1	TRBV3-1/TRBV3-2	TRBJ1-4	CASSDGQGYEKLFF	TGTGCCAGCAGCGACGGACAGGGGTATGAAAAACTGTTTTTT
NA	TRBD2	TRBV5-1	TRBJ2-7	CASSLQGGSYEQYF	TGCGCCAGCAGCTTGCAGGGCGGGAGTTACGAGCAGTACTTC
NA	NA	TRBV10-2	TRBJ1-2	CASTDPGNYGYTF	TGCGCCAGCACAGACCCAGGGAACTATGGCTACACCTTC
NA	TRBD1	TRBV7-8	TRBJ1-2	CASSRSRDRESYGYTF	TGTGCCAGCAGCCGGAGCCGGGACAGGGAATCCTATGGCTACACCTTC
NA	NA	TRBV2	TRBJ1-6	CASRETGISPLHF	TGTGCCAGCAGGGAGACAGGAATATCACCCCTCCACTTT
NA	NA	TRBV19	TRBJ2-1	CASSEVGLNEQFF	TGTGCCAGTAGTGAGGTAGGATTGAATGAGCAGTTCTTC
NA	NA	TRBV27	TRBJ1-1	CASSATGNMNTEAFF	TGTGCCAGCAGTGCAACAGGGAACATGAACACTGAAGCTTTCTTT
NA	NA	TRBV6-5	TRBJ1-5	CASSYQGADQPQHF	TGTGCCAGCAGTTACCAGGGTGCGGATCAGCCCCAGCATTTT
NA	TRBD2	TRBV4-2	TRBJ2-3	CASSLPAGTSGTLDTQYF	TGTGCCAGCAGCCTTCCTGCCGGGACTAGCGGGACTCTAGATACGCAGTATTTT
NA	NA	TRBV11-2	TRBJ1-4	CASSFAGVEEKLFF	TGTGCCAGCAGCTTTGCAGGGGTTGAGGAAAAACTGTTTTTT
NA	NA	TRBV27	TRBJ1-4	CASSPNGSSNEKLFF	TGTGCCAGCAGCCCTAACGGGAGTTCAAATGAAAAACTGTTTTTT